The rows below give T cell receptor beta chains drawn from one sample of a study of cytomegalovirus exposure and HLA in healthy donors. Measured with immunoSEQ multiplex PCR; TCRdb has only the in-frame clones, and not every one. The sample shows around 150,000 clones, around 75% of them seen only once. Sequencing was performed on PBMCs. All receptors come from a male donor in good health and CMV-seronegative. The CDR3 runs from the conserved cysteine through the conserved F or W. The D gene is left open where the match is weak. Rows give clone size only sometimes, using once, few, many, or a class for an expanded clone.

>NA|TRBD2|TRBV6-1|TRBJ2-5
TGTGCCAGCAGTCGTGCTAGCGGGGGGGCAGAGACCCAGTACTTC
CASSRASGGAETQYF
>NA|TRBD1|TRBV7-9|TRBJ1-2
TGTGCCAGCAGCTTAGCGCAGGGACAGGGAACGGATGGCTACACCTTC
CASSLAQGQGTDGYTF
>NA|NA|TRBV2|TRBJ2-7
TGTGCCAGCAGTTTCAGGACTTATACCTACGAGCAGTACTTC
CASSFRTYTYEQYF
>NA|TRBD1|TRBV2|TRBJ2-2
TGTGCCAGCCAGGGGCAGGGGGCTTTAAACACCGGGGAGCTGTTTTTT
CASQGQGALNTGELFF
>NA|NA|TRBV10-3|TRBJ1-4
TGTGCCATCAGCTTAACAGGGTACGAAAAACTGTTTTTT
CAISLTGYEKLFF
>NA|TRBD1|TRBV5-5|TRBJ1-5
TGTGCCAGCAGCCGGGGGGCAGGGGGCCTCCAGCCCCAGCATTTT
CASSRGAGGLQPQHF
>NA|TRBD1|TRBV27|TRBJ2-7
TGTGCCAGTTCCGACACAGGGGGCTACGGGCAGTACTTC
CASSDTGGYGQYF
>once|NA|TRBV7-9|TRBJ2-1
TGTGCCAGCAGCTTTGAGATACTTTACAATGAGCAGTTCTTC
CASSFEILYNEQFF
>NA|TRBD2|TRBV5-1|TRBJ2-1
TGCGCCAGCAGCCCCCGGGGCGCGGGAGGCTCCCTTCGTGATGAGCAGTTCTTC
CASSPRGAGGSLRDEQFF
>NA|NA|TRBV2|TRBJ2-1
TGTGCCAGCAGCCTACAGGTTTACAATGAGCAGTTCTTC
CASSLQVYNEQFF
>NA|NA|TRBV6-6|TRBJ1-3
TGTGCCAGCAGCCTATTCAACGGTGTCTCTGGAAACACCATATATTTT
CASSLFNGVSGNTIYF
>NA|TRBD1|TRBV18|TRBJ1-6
TGTGCCAGCTCACCGACAGGGGAAGGTTCACCCCTCCACTTT
CASSPTGEGSPLHF
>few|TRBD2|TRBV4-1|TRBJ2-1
TGCGCCAGCAGCCTATTTGGGACTACCAGCTCCTACAATGAGCAGTTCTTC
CASSLFGTTSSYNEQFF
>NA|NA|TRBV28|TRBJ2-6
TGTGCCAGCAGTTTGGGAGGTAGTGGGGCCAACGTCCTGACTTTC
CASSLGGSGANVLTF
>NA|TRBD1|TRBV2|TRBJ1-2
TGTGCCAGCGGCCCCCGACAGGGCCTCTATGGCTACACCTTC
CASGPRQGLYGYTF
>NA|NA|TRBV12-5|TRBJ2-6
TGTGCTAGTGGTCCAAGCGGTGGGGCCAACGTCCTGACTTTC
CASGPSGGANVLTF
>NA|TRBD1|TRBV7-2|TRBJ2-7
TGTGCCAGCAGCCTCCAACAAGACAGGGGCTACGAGCAGTACTTC
CASSLQQDRGYEQYF
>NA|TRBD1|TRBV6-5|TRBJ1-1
TGTGCCAGCAGCACCAGGACAGGGATGAACACTGAAGCTTTCTTT
CASSTRTGMNTEAFF
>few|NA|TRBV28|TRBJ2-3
TGTGCCAGCACCCAGTTGGGGAAAGCGGGTTTAGATACGCAGTATTTT
CASTQLGKAGLDTQYF
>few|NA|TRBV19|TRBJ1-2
TGTGCCAGTAGTATCGGTGTACCCGACTACACCTTC
CASSIGVPDYTF
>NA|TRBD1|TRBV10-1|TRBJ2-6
TGCGCCAGCAGTGAGACAACAGGGGGGCTAAGCTCTGGGGCCAACGTCCTGACTTTC
CASSETTGGLSSGANVLTF
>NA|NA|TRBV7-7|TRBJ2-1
TGTGCCAGCAGCTTAGCGCTAGGGGTCTCCTACAATGAGCAGTTCTTC
CASSLALGVSYNEQFF
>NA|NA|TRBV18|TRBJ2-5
TGTGCCAGCTCACGGACAGAGCAAGAGACCCAGTACTTC
CASSRTEQETQYF
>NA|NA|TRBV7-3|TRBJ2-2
TGTGCCAGCAGCTCAGTGGCCGTGAACACCGGGGAGCTGTTTTTT
CASSSVAVNTGELFF
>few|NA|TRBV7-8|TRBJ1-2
TGTGCCAGCAGCTTAGTACAGGGAAATTATGGCTACACCTTC
CASSLVQGNYGYTF
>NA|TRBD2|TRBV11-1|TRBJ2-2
TGTGCCAGCAGCGCTAGCGGGGGGTTAACCGGGGAGCTGTTTTTT
CASSASGGLTGELFF
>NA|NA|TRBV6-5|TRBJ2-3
TGTGCCAGCAGTCTACCCACCCAAGATACGCAGTATTTT
CASSLPTQDTQYF
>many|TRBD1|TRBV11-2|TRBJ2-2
TGTGCCAGCAGCTCCCCGGACAGGGGAGGCGGCGGGGAGCTGTTTTTT
CASSSPDRGGGGELFF
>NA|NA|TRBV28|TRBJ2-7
TGTGCCAGCAGCCCCCCCGAGATCTCCCATGACGAGCAGTACTTC
CASSPPEISHDEQYF
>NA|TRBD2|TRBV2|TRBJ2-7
TGTGCCAGCAGTGGGTCCTACCGATCGACTAGCGGGCGAGACGAGCAGTACTTC
CASSGSYRSTSGRDEQYF
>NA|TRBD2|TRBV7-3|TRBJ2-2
TGTGCCAGCAGCTCCAGCGGGAGGGCCACCGGGGAGCTGTTTTTT
CASSSSGRATGELFF
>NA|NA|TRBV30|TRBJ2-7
TGTGCCTGGAGTGACTTTTACGAGCAGTACTTC
CAWSDFYEQYF
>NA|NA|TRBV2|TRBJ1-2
TGTGCCAGCGGAGGGGCCGCTAACTATGGCTACACCTTC
CASGGAANYGYTF
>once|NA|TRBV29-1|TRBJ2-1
TGCAGCGTTAGCGTGACAGCCTACAATGAGCAGTTCTTC
CSVSVTAYNEQFF
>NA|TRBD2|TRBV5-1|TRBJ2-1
TGCGCCAGCAGGCCGGGACTAGCGGAAGGGGGTGAGCAGTTCTTC
CASRPGLAEGGEQFF
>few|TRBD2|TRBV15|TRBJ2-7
TGTGCCACCAGGGTCGGGGGTTGGTCTAGCGGGGATCTCCTCTCCTACGAGCAGTACTTC
CATRVGGWSSGDLLSYEQYF
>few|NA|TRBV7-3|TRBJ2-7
TGTGCCAGCAGCCTCGAGGAGACTTACGAGCAGTACTTC
CASSLEETYEQYF
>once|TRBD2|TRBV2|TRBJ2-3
TGTGCCAGCACGACTAGCGGGGGCCCAGATACGCAGTATTTT
CASTTSGGPDTQYF
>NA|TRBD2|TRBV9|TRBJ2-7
TGTGCCAGCAGCCCTTTGACTAGCGGGAGCCCTGACTTGTCCTACGAGCAGTACTTC
CASSPLTSGSPDLSYEQYF
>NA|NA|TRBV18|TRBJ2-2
TGTGCCAGCTCACCACAGGGAGGCACCGGGGAGCTGTTTTTT
CASSPQGGTGELFF
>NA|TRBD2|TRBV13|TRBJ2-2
TGTGCCAGCTACAGCGGGGTAGCGGGAGTTCACACCGGGGAGCTGTTTTTT
CASYSGVAGVHTGELFF
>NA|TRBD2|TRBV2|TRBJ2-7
TGTGCCAGCAGTGAAGGGCGGGGGGTCTCCTACGAGCAGTACTTC
CASSEGRGVSYEQYF
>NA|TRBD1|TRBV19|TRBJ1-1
TGTGCCAGCAATAATCAGGGGGCTGCCTTTGAAGCTTTCTTT
CASNNQGAAFEAFF
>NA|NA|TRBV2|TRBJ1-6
TGTGCCAGCCGACCGGCGGGAAATTCACCCCTCCACTTT
CASRPAGNSPLHF
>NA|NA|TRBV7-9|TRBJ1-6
TGTGCCAGCAGACCTCTTGGGCTGAGCTCCTATAATTCACCCCTCCACTTT
CASRPLGLSSYNSPLHF
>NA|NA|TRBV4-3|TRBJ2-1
TGCGCCAGCAGCCAAGATCTACTTTATGAGCAGTTCTTC
CASSQDLLYEQFF
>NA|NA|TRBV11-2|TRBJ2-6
TGTGCCAGCAGGCGGATTGGCAGTCTGTTGTCGGGGGCCAACGTCCTGACTTTC
CASRRIGSLLSGANVLTF
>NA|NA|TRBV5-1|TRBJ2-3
TGCGCCAGCAGCGTGACAGGGGAGGGAGATACGCAGTATTTT
CASSVTGEGDTQYF
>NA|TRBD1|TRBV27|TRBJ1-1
TGTGCCAGCAGTTCCGACAGGGTCCGTCGGGACACTGAAGCTTTCTTT
CASSSDRVRRDTEAFF
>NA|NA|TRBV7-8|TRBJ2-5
TGTGCCAGCAGCTCCCCGAGGTCAGGGGAGTCAGAGACCCAGTACTTC
CASSSPRSGESETQYF